The 5 T cell receptor beta chains in this list originate from one sample, sequenced in a study of OX40 agonist ivuxolimab in advanced cancers. The data were produced by immunoSEQ multiplex PCR, yet TCRdb's version contains in-frame clones alone and is incomplete. The profile shows 25,000 to 35,000 clones, about four fifths of them singletons. Specimen: CD4+ or CD8+ T cells sorted from blood, collected in a trial of the OX40 agonist ivuxolimab. These receptors were obtained from an adult with an advanced solid tumor such as melanoma, head and neck, liver or kidney cancer.

The chain uses TRBV5-8 and TRBJ1-1; no definite D call. This CDR3 is 14 amino acids long. Trimming took off 0 bases at V and 5 bases at J, with 11 bases between the two ends. The germline V gene has CDR1 SGHTS and CDR2 YDEGEE. The CDR3 DNA sequence: TGTGCCAGCAGCTTGGTTGGGTCGAGAACTGAAGCTTTCTTT. Translated: CASSLVGSRTEAFF. Based on the CDR3 plus reference TRBV5-8 and TRBJ1-1, the full variable domain is EAGVTQSPTHLIKTRGQQATLRCSPISGHTSVYWYQQALGLGLQFLLWYDEGEERNRGNFPPRFSGRQFPNYSSELNVNALELEDSALYLCASSLVGSRTEAFFGQGTRLTVV.

J is TRBJ1-1 and V is TRBV9; D is unclear. Trimming pared 0 bases from V and 2 bases from J, leaving 8 bases between. Germline loops: CDR1 SGDLS, CDR2 YYNGEE. There are 14 residues in the CDR3. CDR3 nucleotides: TGTGCCAGCAGCGTAGCCCCAGGAAACACTGAAGCTTTCTTT. Translation: CASSVAPGNTEAFF. Full variable domain (missing parts from reference TRBV9 and TRBJ1-1): DSGVTQTPKHLITATGQRVTLRCSPRSGDLSVYWYQQSLDQGLQFLIQYYNGEERAKGNILERFSAQQFPDLHSELNLSSLELGDSALYFCASSVAPGNTEAFFGQGTRLTVV.

The DNA of the CDR3 is TGTGCCAGCAGCTTAGGGGACACATTAGTCTACGAGCAGTACTTC. This sequence encodes CASSLGDTLVYEQYF. The rearrangement links TRBV7-6 to TRBJ2-7; D may be TRBD1 (6 bases). Germline CDR1 is SGHVS and CDR2 is FNYEAQ. This CDR3 contains 15 residues. Trimming took off 1 base at V and 3 bases at J, with 13 bases between the two ends.

This sequence joins TRBV5-4 and TRBJ1-2; 7 nucleotides agree with TRBD1. V lost 0 bases to trimming and J lost 3 bases; unmatched junction nucleotides: 2. The V gene's germline CDR1 is SGHNT and CDR2 YYREEE (reference sequence). The CDR3 runs 14 residues. Here the CDR3 DNA reads TGTGCCAGCAGCTTGGGCAGGGGGGACTATGGCTACACCTTC. Residues: CASSLGRGDYGYTF.

The chain recombines TRBV5-1 with TRBJ2-2; 7 nucleotides align to TRBD2. The V segment lost 4 bases and the J segment 1 base; nucleotides outside the gene matches: 10. Germline V gene lookup returns CDR1 SGHRS and CDR2 YFSETQ. This CDR3 is 17 amino acids long. DNA of the CDR3: TGCGCCAGCAGCCCGGTTGCGGGAGTAGGGAACACCGGGGAGCTGTTTTTT. Amino acid sequence: CASSPVAGVGNTGELFF.